This TCR beta chain stems from a study of T cells expressing NK-cell markers. Study at large: Most of the eight sequenced donors tested HCMV-seropositive; one tested seronegative.

Study observations and caveats: The study found dominant NKG2C+ clonotypes at roughly 1.0-8% of CD8+ T cells in 5 or 6 donors.

TCRdb re-called the 5' RACE reads; one entry per CDR3 protein, DNA not given. Its listing shows 350,000 to 400,000 distinct CDR3 sequences. For this clonotype: No antigen is known for it.

Sequencing used blood T cells: a sorted CD56 or NKG2C T cell subset, CD4+ or CD8+ T cells, or bulk PBMC T cells (not recorded which). This TCR derives from a woman aged 45 to 65 in good health.

The CDR3 protein is CASSRTLAGVVETQYF. This chain links TRBV4-1 with TRBJ2-5; TCRdb lists TRBD2, though no DNA is available to test this call. This CDR3 region has 16 residues. Per germline, CDR1 MGHRA and CDR2 YSYEKL.